What follows are 9 T cell receptor beta chains derived from one specimen sequenced in a study of blood T cell repertoires in COVID-19. Here immunoSEQ multiplex PCR was the method, and the copy in TCRdb shows in-frame clones only, minus some. This sample has around 170,000 clones, with about 88% found just once. Sequencing was carried out using PBMCs or T cells enriched from blood (not recorded which). Every receptor here comes from a woman aged 45-60 years who had recovered from COVID-19.

This clone has more than one count but fewer than ten. This chain joins TRBV19 and TRBJ2-2; a weak D match, TRBD2 (6 bases). Germline lookup yields CDR1 LNHDA and CDR2 SQIVND (reference sequence). Between the trimmed V and J ends, which lost 6 bases and 4 bases, there was a span of 12 bases. This CDR3 contains 14 residues. The CDR3 loop reads CASRATSRTGELFF. CDR3 in DNA: TGTGCCAGTAGGGCTACTAGCCGCACCGGGGAGCTGTTTTTT.

This clone was found a few times. The chain links TRBV15 to TRBJ2-2, with 8 positions matching TRBD2. The CDR3 sequence is 17 residues long. Germline CDR1 is LNHNV and CDR2 is YYDKDF (reference sequence). The V segment lost 0 bases and the J segment 5 bases; nucleotides outside the gene matches: 8. Written as DNA, the CDR3 is TGTGCCACCAGCAGAGATTCGGGAGGGCAGGGGACCGGGGAGCTGTTTTTT. It yields the protein CATSRDSGGQGTGELFF.

The rearrangement joins TRBV5-5 to TRBJ1-3; 8 nucleotides agree with TRBD1. The CDR3 covers 14 residues. Per germline, CDR1 SGHKS and CDR2 YYEKEE (reference sequence). With 3 bases clipped from V and 7 bases from J, the junction kept 6 bases outside the gene matches. This CDR3 reads CASSSDRVMNTIYF. The CDR3 DNA reads as TGTGCCAGCAGCTCGGACAGGGTGATGAACACCATATATTTT.

CDR3 sequence reads: CATQRTGARYSNQPQHF. The CDR3 nucleotides are TGTGCCACCCAGCGGACAGGGGCCCGCTATAGCAATCAGCCCCAGCATTTT. The chain uses TRBV28 and TRBJ1-5; 9 positions agree with TRBD1. Germline V gene data show CDR1 as MDHEN and CDR2 as SYDVKM. Trimming removed 10 bases from V and 0 bases from J; junction bases left unmatched: 13. The CDR3 extends over 17 amino acids.

The genes are TRBV20-1 and TRBJ1-1; D gene uncertain. The V end lost 3 bases, the J end lost 1 base, and 6 bases lay between the germline ends. CDR1 DFQATT and CDR2 SNEGSKA come from the germline V gene (reference sequence). The CDR3 loop spans 12 amino acids. The CDR3 DNA reads as TGCAGTGCTAGTCATCCGAACACTGAAGCTTTCTTT. Protein sequence: CSASHPNTEAFF.

This clone was found once. This chain joins TRBV5-8 and TRBJ2-2, with 11 positions matching TRBD1. The germline CDR1 and CDR2 sequences are SGHTS and YDEGEE. CDR3 size: 15 residues. After removal of 3 bases from V and 6 bases from J, the junction contained 4 bases not matched to a gene. CDR3 DNA sequence: TGTGCCAGCAGCTACCGGGACAGGGGGTCCGGGGAGCTGTTTTTT. It yields the protein CASSYRDRGSGELFF.

The chain employs TRBV9 and TRBJ2-3, with 7 bases that match TRBD1. The length of the CDR3 is 15 residues. The V gene end was trimmed by 0 bases and the J gene end by 5 bases; junction bases not matched to a gene: 6. CDR1 is SGDLS and CDR2 is YYNGEE in the germline V gene. As DNA, the CDR3 is TGTGCCAGCAGCGTAGGGGACAGTCGGGAAGATACGCAGTATTTT. This gives the protein CASSVGDSREDTQYF.

In DNA form, the CDR3 reads TGTGCCTTCGCAGGGACAAGCTCCTACGAGCAGTACTTC. The encoded protein is CAFAGTSSYEQYF. The chain carries TRBV30 and TRBJ2-7; weak D call: TRBD1 (6 bases). Trimming stripped 7 bases from V and 0 bases from J, with 13 bases between. Germline CDR1 and CDR2: GTSNPN and SVGIG (reference sequence). This CDR3 is 13 amino acids long.

J is TRBJ2-1 and V is TRBV5-4; maybe TRBD2 (5 bases). The V gene's germline CDR1 is SGHNT and CDR2 YYREEE (reference sequence). V lost 1 base, J lost 5 bases, and 10 bases lay in between. The CDR3 is made up of 14 amino acids. The CDR3 loop is CASSLSPGNNEQFF. The CDR3 DNA sequence: TGTGCCAGCAGCTTGTCGCCGGGAAACAATGAGCAGTTCTTC.